This T cell receptor (beta chain) originates from a study of cytomegalovirus exposure and HLA in healthy donors. Study-level information: The roughly 120 million unique TCR beta sequences, from about 170 million T cells, were found by an earlier analysis. Of the donors genotyped, several hundred in all, about 80% fell in the Caucasian-associated ancestry cluster. Study conclusions and caveats: Later analysis reportedly placed an Asian-associated ancestry cluster below the roughly 680-donor mean in N-insertions. In a later analysis, V- and J-gene trimming of beta chains associated with a DCLRE1C missense variant, replicated independently.

PCR involved 60 Vbeta and 13 Jbeta primers. TCRdb's table, derived via immunoSEQ multiplex PCR, lists solely in-frame clones and lacks some. The sample lists tens of thousands of clones, roughly four fifths occurring once. The germline CDR1 and CDR2 sequences are MNHNY and SVGAGI (reference sequence). This CDR3 region has 14 residues. Unmatched junction bases numbered 10, after V lost 6 bases and J lost 5 bases. A word on this clone: Antigen unknown.

The chain carries TRBV6-6 and TRBJ2-7, with 7 bases identical to TRBD2. The sequencing input was PBMCs. The receptor was isolated from a woman in her twenties or thirties in good health and CMV-seropositive. Here the CDR3 reads CASRKREESDEQYF. The CDR3 DNA reads TGTGCCAGCAGGAAACGGGAGGAGTCGGACGAGCAGTACTTC.